Listed below are T cell receptor beta chains from one sample, sequenced in a study of CXCR3-negative and CXCR3-positive naive CD8 T cells. One entry per CDR3 protein, without DNA, is what TCRdb gives after re-calling the 5' RACE reads. The sample's table shows around 160,000 distinct CDR3 sequences. Sequenced input: naive CXCR3+ CD8+ T cells from blood. These receptors came from a human donor in good health. Some clones in this sample may be carry-over from other donors' samples. Each CDR3 is given with its conserved first and last residue.

V gene	J gene	CDR3 protein
TRBV7-9	TRBJ1-5	CASSRPGTGQPQHF
TRBV7-3	TRBJ2-1	CASSLDGTSGYGKFF
TRBV7-6	TRBJ2-7	CASSSLLTDEQYF
TRBV28	TRBJ1-5	CASRGTDYSNQPQHF
TRBV15	TRBJ1-2	CATSVRQGNLNGYTF
TRBV29-1	TRBJ1-2	CSVEEIQGDYGYTF
TRBV12-5	TRBJ2-3	CASGLGTSGTDTQYF
TRBV7-9	TRBJ2-7	CASSLVQGAYEQYF
TRBV28	TRBJ2-5	CASSLLAVTGAFGETQYF
TRBV6-2/TRBV6-3	TRBJ2-3	CAQREGLAHDDTQYF
TRBV2	TRBJ2-1	CASRGLAGAHNEQFF
TRBV21-1	TRBJ2-7	CASSKITDRCEQYF
TRBV7-6	TRBJ1-2	CASSLADSGFYGYTF
TRBV29-1	TRBJ2-1	CSVLREGFGAYNEQFF
TRBV5-1	TRBJ2-1	CASSLGLAGVRRSSYNEQFF
TRBV15	TRBJ2-4	CATSRPEFNLAKNIQYF
TRBV7-2	TRBJ2-2	CASSPPPGELFF
TRBV7-8	TRBJ2-7	CASSSDVFSYEQYF
TRBV6-6	TRBJ2-1	CASSYSSLAGGLSSYNEQFF
TRBV29-1	TRBJ1-1	CSVRRIPEAFF
TRBV6-5	TRBJ2-3	CASSYNRVSDTQYF
TRBV20-1	TRBJ1-2	CSARDPMATQIYGYTF
TRBV29-1	TRBJ2-2	CSVVADRASTGELFF
TRBV30	TRBJ1-2	CAWSLNTGYGYTF
TRBV7-2	TRBJ2-1	CASSLVDGGINEQFF
TRBV7-2	TRBJ1-2	CASSLLAGSNYGYTF
TRBV9	TRBJ1-1	CASSGGNQGQIAEAFF
TRBV15	TRBJ2-7	CATSISRDRGEQYF
TRBV29-1	TRBJ2-1	CSVERQGSSYNEQFF
TRBV20-1	TRBJ2-7	CSARDLSSGIYEQYF
TRBV6-6	TRBJ2-5	CASSYRSAQETQYF
TRBV12-3/TRBV12-4	TRBJ1-2	CASSRPGQGALGYTF
TRBV11-3	TRBJ1-1	CASSLPGRMNTEAFF
TRBV5-1	TRBJ1-5	CASSLEGGGGQPQHF
TRBV4-1	TRBJ2-5	CASSPVGGEGLPGETQYF
TRBV29-1	TRBJ2-7	CSVELSPGTPYEQYF
TRBV27	TRBJ2-7	CASSSLGYEQYF